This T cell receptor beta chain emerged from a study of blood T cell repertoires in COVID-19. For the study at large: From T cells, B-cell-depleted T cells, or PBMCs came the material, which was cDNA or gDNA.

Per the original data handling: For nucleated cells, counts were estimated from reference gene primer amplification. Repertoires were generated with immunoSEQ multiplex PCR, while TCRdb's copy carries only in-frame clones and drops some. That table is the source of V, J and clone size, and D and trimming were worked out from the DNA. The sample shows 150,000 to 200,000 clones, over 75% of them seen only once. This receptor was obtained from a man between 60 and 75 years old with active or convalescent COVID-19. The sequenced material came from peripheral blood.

CDR3 residues: CASSLGGGQSTDTQYF. The CDR3 coding sequence is TGTGCCAGCAGCTTGGGCGGGGGCCAAAGCACAGATACGCAGTATTTT. The chain joins TRBV5-4 to TRBJ2-3; D might be TRBD2 (7 bases). The germline V gene encodes CDR1 SGHNT and CDR2 YYREEE (reference sequence). CDR3 length: 16 amino acids. V dropped 0 bases and J dropped 0 bases, with 11 bases sitting between them.